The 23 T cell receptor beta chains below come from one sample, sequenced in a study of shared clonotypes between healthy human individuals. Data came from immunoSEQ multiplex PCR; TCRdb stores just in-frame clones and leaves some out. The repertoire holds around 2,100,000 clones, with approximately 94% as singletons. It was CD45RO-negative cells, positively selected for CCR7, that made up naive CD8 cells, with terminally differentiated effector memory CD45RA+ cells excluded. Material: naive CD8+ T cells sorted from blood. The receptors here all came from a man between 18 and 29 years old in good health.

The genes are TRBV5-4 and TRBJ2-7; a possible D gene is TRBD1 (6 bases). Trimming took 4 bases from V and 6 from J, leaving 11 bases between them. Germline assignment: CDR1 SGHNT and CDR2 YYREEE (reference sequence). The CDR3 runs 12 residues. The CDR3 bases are TGTGCCAGCAGCCCCGACAGGCTCGAGCAGTACTTC. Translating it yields CASSPDRLEQYF.

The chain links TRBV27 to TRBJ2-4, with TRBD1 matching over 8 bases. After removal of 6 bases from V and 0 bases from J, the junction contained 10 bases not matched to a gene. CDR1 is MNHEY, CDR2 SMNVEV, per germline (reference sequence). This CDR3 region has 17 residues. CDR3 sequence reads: CASSPQGALLAKNIQYF. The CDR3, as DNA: TGTGCCAGCAGCCCCCAGGGGGCCTTACTAGCCAAAAACATTCAGTACTTC.

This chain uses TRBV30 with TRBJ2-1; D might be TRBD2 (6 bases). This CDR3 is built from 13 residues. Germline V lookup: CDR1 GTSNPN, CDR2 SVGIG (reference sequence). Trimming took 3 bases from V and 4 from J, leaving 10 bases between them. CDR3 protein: CAWRASDYNEQFF. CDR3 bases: TGTGCCTGGAGGGCTAGCGATTACAATGAGCAGTTCTTC.

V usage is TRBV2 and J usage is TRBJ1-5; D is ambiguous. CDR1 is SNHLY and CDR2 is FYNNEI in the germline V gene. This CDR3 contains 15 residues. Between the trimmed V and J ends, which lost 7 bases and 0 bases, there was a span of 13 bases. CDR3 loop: CASTEGTYSNQPQHF. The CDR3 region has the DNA TGTGCCAGCACGGAGGGAACCTATAGCAATCAGCCCCAGCATTTT.

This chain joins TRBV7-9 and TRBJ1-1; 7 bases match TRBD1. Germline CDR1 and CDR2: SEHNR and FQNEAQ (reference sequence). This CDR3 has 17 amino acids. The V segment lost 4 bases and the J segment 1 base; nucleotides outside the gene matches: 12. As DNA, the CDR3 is TGTGCCAGCAGCTCGGACACAGGGGTAGTGGAGAACACTGAAGCTTTCTTT. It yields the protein CASSSDTGVVENTEAFF. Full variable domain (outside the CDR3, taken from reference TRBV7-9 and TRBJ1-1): DTGVSQNPRHKITKRGQNVTFRCDPISEHNRLYWYRQTLGQGPEFLTYFQNEAQLEKSRLLSDRFSAERPKGSFSTLEIQRTEQGDSAMYLCASSSDTGVVENTEAFFGQGTRLTVV.

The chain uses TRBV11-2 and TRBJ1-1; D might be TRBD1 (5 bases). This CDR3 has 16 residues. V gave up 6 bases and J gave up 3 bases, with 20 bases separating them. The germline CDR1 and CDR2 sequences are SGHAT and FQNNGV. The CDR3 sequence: CASSPGTEGIDTEAFF. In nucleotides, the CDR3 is TGTGCCAGCAGTCCGGGCACAGAGGGGATCGACACTGAAGCTTTCTTT.

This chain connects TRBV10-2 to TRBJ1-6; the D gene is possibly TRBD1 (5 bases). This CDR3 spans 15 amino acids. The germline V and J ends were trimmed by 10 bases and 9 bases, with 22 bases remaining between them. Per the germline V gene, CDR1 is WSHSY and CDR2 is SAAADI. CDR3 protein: CATMGVPGLASPLHF. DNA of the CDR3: TGCGCCACCATGGGGGTACCAGGTCTGGCTTCACCCCTCCACTTT.

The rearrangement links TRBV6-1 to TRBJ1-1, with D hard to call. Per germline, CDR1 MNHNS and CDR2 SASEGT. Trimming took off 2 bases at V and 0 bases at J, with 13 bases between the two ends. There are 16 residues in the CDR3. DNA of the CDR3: TGTGCCAGCAGTGAAAAATCGACGATCTTGAACACTGAAGCTTTCTTT. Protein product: CASSEKSTILNTEAFF.

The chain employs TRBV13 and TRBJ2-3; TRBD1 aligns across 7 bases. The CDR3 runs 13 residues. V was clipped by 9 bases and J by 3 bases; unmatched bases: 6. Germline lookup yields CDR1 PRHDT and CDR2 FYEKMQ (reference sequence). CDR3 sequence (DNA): TGTGCCAGTCGGGACAGTTTGACAGATACGCAGTATTTT. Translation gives CASRDSLTDTQYF.

This CDR3 is CAVVLNGENTEAFF. The CDR3 DNA follows: TGCGCCGTAGTATTGAATGGGGAAAACACTGAAGCTTTCTTT. This chain links TRBV10-2 with TRBJ1-1; unclear D gene. V gave up 11 bases and J gave up 2 bases, with 18 bases separating them. Germline V gives CDR1 WSHSY, CDR2 SAAADI. The CDR3 is made up of 14 amino acids.

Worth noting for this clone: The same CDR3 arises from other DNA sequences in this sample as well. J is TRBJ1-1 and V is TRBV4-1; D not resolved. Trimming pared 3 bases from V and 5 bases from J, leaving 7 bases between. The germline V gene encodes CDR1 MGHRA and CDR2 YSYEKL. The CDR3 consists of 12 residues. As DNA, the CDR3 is TGCGCCAGCAGCCAGGGAATTACTGAAGCTTTCTTT. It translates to CASSQGITEAFF.

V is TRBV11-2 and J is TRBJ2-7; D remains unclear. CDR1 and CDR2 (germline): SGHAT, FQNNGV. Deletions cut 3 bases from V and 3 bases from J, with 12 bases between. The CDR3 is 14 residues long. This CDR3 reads CASSLTGFGYEQYF. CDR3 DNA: TGTGCCAGCAGCTTGACGGGCTTTGGCTACGAGCAGTACTTC.

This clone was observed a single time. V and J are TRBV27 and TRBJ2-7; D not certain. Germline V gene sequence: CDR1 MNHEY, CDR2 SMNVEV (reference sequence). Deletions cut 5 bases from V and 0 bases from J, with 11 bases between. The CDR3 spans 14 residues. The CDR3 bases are TGTGCCAGCAGTCCGGCGGTGGACTCCTACGAGCAGTACTTC. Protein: CASSPAVDSYEQYF.

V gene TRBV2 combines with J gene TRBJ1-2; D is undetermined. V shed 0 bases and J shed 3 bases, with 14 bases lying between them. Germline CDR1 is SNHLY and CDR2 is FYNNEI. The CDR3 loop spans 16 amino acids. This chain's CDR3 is CASSEAVADGDYGYTF. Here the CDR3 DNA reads TGTGCCAGCAGTGAAGCGGTCGCGGACGGAGACTATGGCTACACCTTC.

The chain's CDR3 is CASSLDRSKVNTEAFF. The CDR3 DNA sequence: TGTGCCAGCAGCTTGGACAGATCCAAAGTGAACACTGAAGCTTTCTTT. This sequence joins TRBV7-8 and TRBJ1-1, with D possibly TRBD1 on 6 matching bases. Trimming took 3 bases from V and 0 from J, leaving 14 bases between them. Germline V gene lookup returns CDR1 SGHVS and CDR2 FQNEAQ. The CDR3 runs 16 residues. Full variable domain (remainder filled in from reference TRBV7-8 and TRBJ1-1): GAGVSQSPRYKVAKRGQDVALRCDPISGHVSLFWYQQALGQGPEFLTYFQNEAQLDKSGLPSDRFFAERPEGSVSTLKIQRTQQEDSAVYLCASSLDRSKVNTEAFFGQGTRLTVV.

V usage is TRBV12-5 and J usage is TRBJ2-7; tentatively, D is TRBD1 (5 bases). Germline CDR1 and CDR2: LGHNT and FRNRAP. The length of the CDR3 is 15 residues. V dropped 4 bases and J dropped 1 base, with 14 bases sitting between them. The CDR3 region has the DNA TGTGCTAGTGGTTGGGGCAGTACCCTTTCCTACGAGCAGTACTTC. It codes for CASGWGSTLSYEQYF.

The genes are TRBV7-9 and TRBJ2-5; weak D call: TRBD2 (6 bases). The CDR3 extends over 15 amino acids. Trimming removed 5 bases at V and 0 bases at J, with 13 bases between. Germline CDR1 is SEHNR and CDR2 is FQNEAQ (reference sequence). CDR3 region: CASSGPTSNQETQYF. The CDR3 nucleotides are TGTGCCAGCAGCGGACCGACTAGTAACCAAGAGACCCAGTACTTC.

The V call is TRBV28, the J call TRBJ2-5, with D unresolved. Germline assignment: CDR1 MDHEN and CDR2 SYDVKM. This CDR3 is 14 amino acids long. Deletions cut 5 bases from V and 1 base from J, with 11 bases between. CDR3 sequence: CASSLLEIQETQYF. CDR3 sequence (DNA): TGTGCCAGCAGTCTCCTAGAAATCCAAGAGACCCAGTACTTC.

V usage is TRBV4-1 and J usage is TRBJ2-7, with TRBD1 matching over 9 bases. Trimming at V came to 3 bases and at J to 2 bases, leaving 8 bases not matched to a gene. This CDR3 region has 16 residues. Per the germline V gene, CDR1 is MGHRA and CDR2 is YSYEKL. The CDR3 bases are TGCGCCAGCAGCCACCTTCCGGGACAGGGAACCTACGAGCAGTACTTC. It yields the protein CASSHLPGQGTYEQYF.

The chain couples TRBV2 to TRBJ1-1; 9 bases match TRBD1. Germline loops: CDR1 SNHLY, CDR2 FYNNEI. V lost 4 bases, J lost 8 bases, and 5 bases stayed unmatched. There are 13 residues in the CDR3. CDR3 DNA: TGTGCCAGCAGTGTGACAGGGGGGAGAGAAGCTTTCTTT. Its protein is CASSVTGGREAFF.

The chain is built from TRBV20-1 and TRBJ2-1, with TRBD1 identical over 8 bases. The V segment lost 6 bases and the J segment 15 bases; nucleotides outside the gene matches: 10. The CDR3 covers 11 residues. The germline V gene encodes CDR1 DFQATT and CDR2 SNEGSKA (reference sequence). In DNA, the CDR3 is TGCAGTGCCGCCGGACAGGGTAGTTTGTTCTTC. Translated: CSAAGQGSLFF.

In nucleotides, the CDR3 is TGTGCCAGCAGCGGCCGCGGGCTCGCGGGGGAGACCCAGTACTTC. This gives the protein CASSGRGLAGETQYF. The chain employs TRBV13 and TRBJ2-5; weak D call: TRBD2 (6 bases). From germline, CDR1 is PRHDT and CDR2 FYEKMQ (reference sequence). This CDR3 is built from 15 residues. V shed 5 bases and J shed 5 bases, with 18 bases lying between them.

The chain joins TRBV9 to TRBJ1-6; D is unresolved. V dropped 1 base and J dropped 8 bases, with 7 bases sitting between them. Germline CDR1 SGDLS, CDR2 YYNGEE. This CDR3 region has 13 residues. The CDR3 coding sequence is TGTGCCAGCAGCGTACAGAGTCATTCACCCCTCCACTTT. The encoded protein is CASSVQSHSPLHF.